The entry that follows covers one T cell receptor beta chain sequence. This sample was taken from a study of T-cell reconstitution after alpha-beta-depleted transplantation in children. Unique molecular identifiers tagged the TCRbeta library. TCRdb reprocessed the PCR reads via MiXCR and lists one record per CDR3 protein. This sample has roughly 170,000 distinct CDR3 sequences, with approximately 7% found just once. V dropped 6 bases and J dropped 2 bases, with 20 bases sitting between them. The CDR3 totals 16 residues. The clonotype originates from a human donor who donated a stem cell graft to a child with Wiskott-Aldrich syndrome. The sample consisted of PBMCs from the stem cell graft donor, taken from the stem cell graft. The V call is TRBV12-3 or TRBV12-4, the J call TRBJ2-7; maybe TRBD2 (6 bases). In DNA form, the CDR3 reads TGTGCCAGCAGCCTTCCGGGCGGGGTAAATCCCTACGAGCAGTACTTC. Protein sequence: CASSLPGGVNPYEQYF.